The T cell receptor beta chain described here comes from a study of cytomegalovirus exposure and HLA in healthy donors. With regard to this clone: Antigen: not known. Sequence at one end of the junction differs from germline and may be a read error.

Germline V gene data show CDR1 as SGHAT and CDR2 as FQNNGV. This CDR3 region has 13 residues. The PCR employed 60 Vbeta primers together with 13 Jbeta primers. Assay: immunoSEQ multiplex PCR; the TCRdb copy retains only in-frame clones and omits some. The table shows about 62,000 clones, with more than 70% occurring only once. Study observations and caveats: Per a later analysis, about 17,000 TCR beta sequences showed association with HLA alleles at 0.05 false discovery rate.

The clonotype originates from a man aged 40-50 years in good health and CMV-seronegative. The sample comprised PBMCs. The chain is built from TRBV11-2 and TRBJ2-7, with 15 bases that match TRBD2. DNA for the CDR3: TGTGCCAGCAGAGCGGGACTAGCGGGAGGATGGGACTTC. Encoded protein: CASRAGLAGGWDF.